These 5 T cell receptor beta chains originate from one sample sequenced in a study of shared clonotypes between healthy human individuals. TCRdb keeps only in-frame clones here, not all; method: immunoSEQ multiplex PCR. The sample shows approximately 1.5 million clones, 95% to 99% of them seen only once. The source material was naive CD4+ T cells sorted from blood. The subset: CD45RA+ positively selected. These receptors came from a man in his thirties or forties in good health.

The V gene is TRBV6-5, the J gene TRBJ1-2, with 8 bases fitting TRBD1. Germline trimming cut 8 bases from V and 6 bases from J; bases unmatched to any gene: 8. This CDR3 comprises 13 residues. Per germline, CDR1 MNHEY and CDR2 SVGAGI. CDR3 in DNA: TGTGCCAGCGGCCGGACAGGGCAAAATGGCTACACCTTC. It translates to CASGRTGQNGYTF.

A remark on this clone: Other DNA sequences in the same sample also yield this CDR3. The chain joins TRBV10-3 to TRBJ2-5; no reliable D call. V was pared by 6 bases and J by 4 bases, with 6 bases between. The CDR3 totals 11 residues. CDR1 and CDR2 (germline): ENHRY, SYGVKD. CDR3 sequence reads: CAISPGETQYF. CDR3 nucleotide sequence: TGTGCCATCAGCCCAGGAGAGACCCAGTACTTC.

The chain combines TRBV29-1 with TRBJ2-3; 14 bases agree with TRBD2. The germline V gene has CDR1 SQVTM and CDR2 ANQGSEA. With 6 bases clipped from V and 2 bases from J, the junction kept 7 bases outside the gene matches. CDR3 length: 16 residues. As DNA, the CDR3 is TGCAGCGTCCGCCGGGGACTAGCGGGAGACACAGATACGCAGTATTTT. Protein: CSVRRGLAGDTDTQYF.

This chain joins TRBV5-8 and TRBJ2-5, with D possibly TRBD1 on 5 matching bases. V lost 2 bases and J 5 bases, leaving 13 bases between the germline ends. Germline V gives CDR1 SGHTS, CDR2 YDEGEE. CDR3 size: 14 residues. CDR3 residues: CASSFQGSRETQYF. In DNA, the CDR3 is TGTGCCAGCAGCTTCCAGGGATCCAGGGAGACCCAGTACTTC.

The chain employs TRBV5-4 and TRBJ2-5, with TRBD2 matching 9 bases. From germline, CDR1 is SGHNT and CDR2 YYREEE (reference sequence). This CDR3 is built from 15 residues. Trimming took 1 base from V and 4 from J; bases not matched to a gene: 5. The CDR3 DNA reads TGTGCCAGCAGCTTGTTAGCGGGAGCGGGAGAGACCCAGTACTTC. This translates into CASSLLAGAGETQYF.